This T cell receptor (beta chain) originates from a study of beta chain features in type 1 diabetes. V shed 1 base and J 4 bases; nucleotides not matched to a gene: 3. The CDR3 runs to 15 residues. The V gene's germline CDR1 is LNHDA and CDR2 SQIVND (reference sequence). Reverse transcribing all isolated RNA meant expressed TCRB transcripts were sequenced. Roughly 3.6 million reads, on average, came from each naive, central memory and regulatory T cell sample. Here immunoSEQ multiplex PCR was the method, and the copy in TCRdb shows in-frame clones only, minus some. The sample includes approximately 280,000 clones, approximately 16% of them seen just once. Worth noting for this clone: Its antigen is not identified.

Regarding the study as a whole: Researchers report that Type 1 diabetes patients had moderately but significantly shorter TCRB CDR3s across all four CD4+ subsets. A potential PCR bias toward shorter templates would be equal in patient and control samples.

The chain links TRBV19 to TRBJ2-1, with TRBD2 identical over 8 bases. Sequenced: naive CD4+ T cells from blood. This receptor was taken from a man aged 18 to 30 with type 1 diabetes. CDR3: CASSIGAGVYNEQFF. The CDR3 DNA is TGTGCCAGTAGTATAGGAGCGGGGGTTTACAATGAGCAGTTCTTC. The whole variable domain, filled in from reference TRBV19 and TRBJ2-1, reads DGGITQSPKYLFRKEGQNVTLSCEQNLNHDAMYWYRQDPGQGLRLIYYSQIVNDFQKGDIAEGYSVSREKKESFPLTVTSAQKNPTAFYLCASSIGAGVYNEQFFGPGTRLTVL.